Sequencing of this TCR beta chain was carried out in a study of TIL therapy for anti-PD-1-resistant metastatic lung cancer. Overall study findings and caveats: After infusion, TIL clonotypes partly replaced peripheral T cells and declined over months.

In its sample, this clone was seen a few times. The antigen is unknown. The libraries were made with immunoSEQ v3. Assay: immunoSEQ multiplex PCR; the TCRdb copy retains only in-frame clones and omits some. The sample lists some 60,000 clones; roughly 69% were seen once. The length of the CDR3 is 12 residues. The germline V gene has CDR1 SGHNT and CDR2 YYREEE (reference sequence). V gave up 2 bases and J gave up 7 bases, with 7 bases separating them. Time point denoted: pre-treatment sample, taken before nivolumab and TIL therapy. The V and J genes are TRBV5-4 and TRBJ1-5; the D is unclear. The sample in question was blood, obtained at baseline. The TCR originated in a person aged 25-85 years with non-small cell lung cancer. CDR3 protein: CASSFDYQPQHF. The CDR3 nucleotides are TGTGCCAGCAGCTTTGATTACCAGCCCCAGCATTTT. The full variable domain, in which reference TRBV5-4 and TRBJ1-5 provide the parts outside the CDR3, is ETGVTQSPTHLIKTRGQQVTLRCSSQSGHNTVSWYQQALGQGPQFIFQYYREEENGRGNFPPRFSGLQFPNYSSELNVNALELDDSALYLCASSFDYQPQHFGDGTRLSIL.